Listed below are T cell receptor beta chains from one sample, sequenced in a study of blood T cells in healthy people across ages. MiXCR, run by TCRdb on the 5' RACE reads, gives a single entry per CDR3 protein. The sample comprises 920,000 or so distinct CDR3 sequences, around 43% of which are singletons, and approximately 19% rests with the top ten. Sequencing was carried out using blood. Receptors were obtained from a woman aged 55-69 years in good health. CDR3s include the opening cysteine and the closing phenylalanine or tryptophan. The order of the fields is J gene, clone size, V gene, D gene, CDR3 DNA, CDR3 protein. D genes are given only for firm matches. Size tells how often a clone was seen (once, few, many) or the class of an expanded clone, and some rows leave it out.

j_call: TRBJ2-6; clone_size: -; v_call: TRBV29-1; d_call: -; cdr3_nt: TGCAGCGTTGAAGGGGTGCGGGGGGCCAACGTCCTGACTTTC; cdr3_aa: CSVEGVRGANVLTF
j_call: TRBJ2-2; clone_size: -; v_call: TRBV24-1; d_call: -; cdr3_nt: TGTGCCACCAGTGACAGGACAAACTCCGGGGAGCTGTTTTTT; cdr3_aa: CATSDRTNSGELFF
j_call: TRBJ2-1; clone_size: -; v_call: TRBV27; d_call: -; cdr3_nt: TGTGCCAGTAGAACTGACTCCCCCTACAATGAGCAGTTCTTC; cdr3_aa: CASRTDSPYNEQFF
j_call: TRBJ2-5; clone_size: few; v_call: TRBV6-6; d_call: TRBD2; cdr3_nt: TGTGCCAGCAGCTCGGGGGGGCCAGAGACCCAGTACTTC; cdr3_aa: CASSSGGPETQYF
j_call: TRBJ1-6; clone_size: few; v_call: TRBV6-5; d_call: -; cdr3_nt: TGTGCCAGCATGGGGAGAAGCTCCTATAATTCACCCCTCCACTTT; cdr3_aa: CASMGRSSYNSPLHF
j_call: TRBJ2-3; clone_size: -; v_call: TRBV29-1; d_call: TRBD1; cdr3_nt: TGCAGCGTTGGCGACAGGGCGGTCGCAGATACGCAGTATTTT; cdr3_aa: CSVGDRAVADTQYF
j_call: TRBJ1-1; clone_size: -; v_call: TRBV7-8; d_call: -; cdr3_nt: TGTGCCAGCAGCCGAGGGGATCCTGAAGCTTTCTTT; cdr3_aa: CASSRGDPEAFF
j_call: TRBJ2-6; clone_size: few; v_call: TRBV20-1; d_call: -; cdr3_nt: TGCAGTGCTTGCTGCCCCAGGGGCTCTGGGGCCAACGTCCTGACTTTC; cdr3_aa: CSACCPRGSGANVLTF
j_call: TRBJ2-5; clone_size: -; v_call: TRBV7-8; d_call: -; cdr3_nt: TGTGCCAGCAGCTTAATTGGGGACCAGGAGATTGGGACCCAGTACTTC; cdr3_aa: CASSLIGDQEIGTQYF
j_call: TRBJ2-3; clone_size: -; v_call: TRBV12-3/TRBV12-4; d_call: TRBD2; cdr3_nt: TGTGCCAGCAGTGTGACTAGCGGAGGCACAGATACGCAGTATTTT; cdr3_aa: CASSVTSGGTDTQYF
j_call: TRBJ2-7; clone_size: -; v_call: TRBV6-1; d_call: TRBD1; cdr3_nt: TGTGCCAGCAGTGAAGTCCTGACAGGGGGCGTTTGGTCCTACGAGCAGTACTTC; cdr3_aa: CASSEVLTGGVWSYEQYF
j_call: TRBJ2-5; clone_size: -; v_call: TRBV27; d_call: -; cdr3_nt: TGTGCCAGCAGTCTACAGACAGGTCCCCAAGAGACCCAGTACTTC; cdr3_aa: CASSLQTGPQETQYF
j_call: TRBJ2-3; clone_size: few; v_call: TRBV2; d_call: TRBD2; cdr3_nt: TGTGCCAGCAGCGGCAAACTAGCGGGACCAGATACGCAGTATTTT; cdr3_aa: CASSGKLAGPDTQYF